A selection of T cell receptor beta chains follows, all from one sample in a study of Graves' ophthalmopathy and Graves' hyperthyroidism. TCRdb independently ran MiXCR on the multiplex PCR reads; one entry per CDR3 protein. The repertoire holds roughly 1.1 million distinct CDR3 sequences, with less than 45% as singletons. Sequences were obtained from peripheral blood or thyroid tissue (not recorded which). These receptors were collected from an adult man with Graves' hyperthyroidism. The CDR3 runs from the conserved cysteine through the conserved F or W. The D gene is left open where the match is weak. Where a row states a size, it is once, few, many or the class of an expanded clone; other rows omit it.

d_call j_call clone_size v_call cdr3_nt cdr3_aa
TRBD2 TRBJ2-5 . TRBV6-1 TGTGCCAGCAGGCAGACTAGCGGGGTACAAGAGACCCAGTACTTC CASRQTSGVQETQYF
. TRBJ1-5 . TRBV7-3 TGTGCCAGCAGTTCCCGCGGGGGGAGACAGCCCCAGCATTTT CASSSRGGRQPQHF
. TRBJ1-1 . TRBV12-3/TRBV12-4 TGTGCCAGCAGTCTAGGACAGAGAGCTGCTGAAGCTTTCTTT CASSLGQRAAEAFF
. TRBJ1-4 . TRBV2 TGTGCCAGCAGTGTGAGGGTACGGGAAAAACTGTTTTTT CASSVRVREKLFF
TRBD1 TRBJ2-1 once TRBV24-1 TGTGCCACCAGCCCCCAGGGGGACTCCTACAATGAGCAGTTCTTC CATSPQGDSYNEQFF
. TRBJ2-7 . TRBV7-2 TGTGCCAGCAGCCCACGGTCGGGGATCTCGGACGAGCAGTACTTC CASSPRSGISDEQYF
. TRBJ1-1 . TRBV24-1 TGTGCCACCAGTGGCCAGAAGAACACTGAAGCTTTCTTT CATSGQKNTEAFF
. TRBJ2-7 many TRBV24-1 TGTGCCACCAGTGATTCGGGACTCAAATTAGGGGAGCAGTACTTC CATSDSGLKLGEQYF
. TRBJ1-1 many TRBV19 TGTGCCAGTAGTTCGTGGGACGCAGGTGAAGCTTTCTTT CASSSWDAGEAFF
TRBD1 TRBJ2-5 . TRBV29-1 TGCAGCTCCCGGACAGGATTGGAGACCCAGTACTTC CSSRTGLETQYF
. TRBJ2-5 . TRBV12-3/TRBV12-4 TGTGCCAGCAGCCGGACGCCAACTCGGGAAGAGACCCAGTACTTC CASSRTPTREETQYF
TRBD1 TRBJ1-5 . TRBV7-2 TGTGCCCGTGAGCGAGGGACAGGGGTGAATCAGCCCCAGCATTTT CARERGTGVNQPQHF
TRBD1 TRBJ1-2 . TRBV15 TGTGCCACCAGCATACTACAGGGGTCGGGCAACTATGGCTACACCTTC CATSILQGSGNYGYTF
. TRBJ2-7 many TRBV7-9 TGTGCCAGCAGCTTAGTCGGAGGTGTTAACGAGCAGTACTTC CASSLVGGVNEQYF
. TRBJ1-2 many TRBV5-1 TGCGCCAGCAGCTTGGTCTTGGATGGCTACACCTTC CASSLVLDGYTF
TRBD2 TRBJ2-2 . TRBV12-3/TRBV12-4 TGTGCCAGCAGTTCCCTGGGACTAGCGGGAGGCGGCACCGGGGAGCTGTTTTTT CASSSLGLAGGGTGELFF
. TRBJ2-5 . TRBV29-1 TGCAGCGTTTGGGGCGGAGGGGGGGAGACCCAGTACTTC CSVWGGGGETQYF
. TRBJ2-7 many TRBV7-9 TGTGCCAGCAGCTTGCTAATATCTGGCGAGCAGTACTTC CASSLLISGEQYF
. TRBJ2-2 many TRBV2 TGTGCCAGCAGTGGAGAGGGCGCCGGGGAGCTGTTTTTT CASSGEGAGELFF
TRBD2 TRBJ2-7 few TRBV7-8 TGTGCCAGCAGCTACATGGCCGCGGGAGGATCCTACGAGCAGTACTTC CASSYMAAGGSYEQYF
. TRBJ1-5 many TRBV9 TGTGCCAGCAGCGTTTGTCAGCCCCAGCATTTT CASSVCQPQHF
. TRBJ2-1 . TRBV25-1 TGTGCCAGCAGTGCCACGGCCCCGGGGCAGGACCGTTACAATGAGCAGTTCTTC CASSATAPGQDRYNEQFF
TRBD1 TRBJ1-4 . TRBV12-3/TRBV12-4 TGTGCCAGCAGTTTTACAGGGGGAGGGAAACTGTTTTTT CASSFTGGGKLFF
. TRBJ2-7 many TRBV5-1 TGCGCCAGCAGCTTGACGGAGGTCTCCTACGAGCAGTACTTC CASSLTEVSYEQYF
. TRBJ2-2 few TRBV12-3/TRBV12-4 TGTGCCAGCAGCGCCATAAGAGCCGGGGAGCTGTTTTTT CASSAIRAGELFF
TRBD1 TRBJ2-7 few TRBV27 TGTGCCAGCATCGGGGCCAGGGGGACGCAGTACTTC CASIGARGTQYF
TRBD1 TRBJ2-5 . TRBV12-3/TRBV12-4 TGTGCCAGCAGTACCGACCGGGACAGAGGCTTCGAGACCCAGTACTTC CASSTDRDRGFETQYF
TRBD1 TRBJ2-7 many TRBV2 TGTGCCAGCGACAAGGGACAGGAGCTCATGGGGCAGTACTTC CASDKGQELMGQYF
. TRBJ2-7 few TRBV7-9 TGTGCCAGCAGTGGCCCCCGGGGGAAGGGCTACGAGCAGTACTTC CASSGPRGKGYEQYF
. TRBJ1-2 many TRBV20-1 TGCAGTGCTCAGGGTGATGGCTACACCTTC CSAQGDGYTF
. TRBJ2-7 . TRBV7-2 TGTGCCAGCAGCTTAGTTACCGGGGAGCTGTACTTC CASSLVTGELYF
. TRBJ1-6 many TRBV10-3 TGTGCCATCAGTGAGTTCCCCCTTGGGAGGCCTATTAATTCACCCCTCCACTTT CAISEFPLGRPINSPLHF
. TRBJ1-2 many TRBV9 TGTGCCAGCAGCGCGACACCCTGGACAGATGGGGGCTACACCTTC CASSATPWTDGGYTF
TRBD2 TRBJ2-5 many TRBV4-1 TGCGCCAGCAGCCAAGAAGTCACTAGCGGCGAGACCCAGTACTTC CASSQEVTSGETQYF